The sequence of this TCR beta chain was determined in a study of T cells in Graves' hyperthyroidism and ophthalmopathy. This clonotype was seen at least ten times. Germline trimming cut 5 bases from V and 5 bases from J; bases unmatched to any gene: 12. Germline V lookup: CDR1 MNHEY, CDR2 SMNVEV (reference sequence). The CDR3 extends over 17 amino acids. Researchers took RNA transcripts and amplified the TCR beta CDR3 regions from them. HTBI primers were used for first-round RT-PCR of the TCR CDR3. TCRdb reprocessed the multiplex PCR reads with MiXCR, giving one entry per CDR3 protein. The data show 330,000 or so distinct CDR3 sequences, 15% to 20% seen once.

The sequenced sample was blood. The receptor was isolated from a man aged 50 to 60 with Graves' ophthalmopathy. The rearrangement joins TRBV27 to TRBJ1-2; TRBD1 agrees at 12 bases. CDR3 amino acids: CASSTNPGQGARYGYTF. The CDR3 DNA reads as TGTGCCAGCAGTACAAACCCGGGACAGGGGGCACGGTATGGCTACACCTTC.